The entry that follows covers one T cell receptor beta chain sequence. The entry originates in a study of blood T cell repertoires in COVID-19. Across the study: T cells, B-cell-depleted T cells, or PBMCs provided the cDNA or gDNA that served as material.

Germline V gene data show CDR1 as SGHDT and CDR2 as YYEEEE. There are 14 residues in the CDR3. V was shortened by 1 base and J by 1 base, with 8 bases between the two germline ends. Per the original methods: Amplified reference gene primers provided the basis for estimating nucleated cell counts. Assay: immunoSEQ multiplex PCR; the TCRdb copy retains only in-frame clones and omits some. V, J and clone size reflect that table, while D and trimming were determined from the DNA. The repertoire has roughly 230,000 clones, over 70% of them found once; the top ten carry approximately 8.6%. This TCR came from a middle-aged man with active or convalescent COVID-19. The sample taken for sequencing was peripheral blood. The V gene is TRBV5-6, the J gene TRBJ2-5, with D possibly TRBD1 on 6 matching bases. The CDR3 loop is CASSLRQVQETQYF. The CDR3 region has the DNA TGTGCCAGCAGCTTGAGACAGGTCCAAGAGACCCAGTACTTC.